A selection of T cell receptor beta chains follows, all from one sample in a study of cytomegalovirus exposure and HLA in healthy donors. The protocol was immunoSEQ multiplex PCR, while the TCRdb copy is restricted to in-frame clones and leaves out a portion. Seen here are about 61,000 clones, 80% to 90% observed once, and the top ten hold less than 1.6%. The sequencing sample was made of PBMCs. These receptors were taken from a man younger than 40 in good health and CMV-seropositive. Each CDR3 is given with its conserved first and last residue. Fields, in order: V gene, clone size, J gene, D gene, CDR3 DNA, CDR3 protein. A D gene is named only where the DNA matches it firmly. Clone size is shown for a subset of rows, as once, few, many or a class of expanded clone.

v_call: TRBV5-6; clone_size: .; j_call: TRBJ2-2; d_call: TRBD2; cdr3_nt: TGTGCCAGCAGCTGGACTAGCGGGAGGGCCGGGACCGGGGAGCTGTTTTTT; cdr3_aa: CASSWTSGRAGTGELFF
v_call: TRBV19; clone_size: few; j_call: TRBJ1-1; d_call: .; cdr3_nt: TGTGCCAGTAGTAATCTCAAGGGGAAAACTGAAGCTTTCTTT; cdr3_aa: CASSNLKGKTEAFF
v_call: TRBV6-5; clone_size: .; j_call: TRBJ2-3; d_call: TRBD1; cdr3_nt: TGTGCCAGCAGTAGGACAGGGAGGAGAACAGATACGCAGTATTTT; cdr3_aa: CASSRTGRRTDTQYF
v_call: TRBV5-1; clone_size: .; j_call: TRBJ2-1; d_call: .; cdr3_nt: TGCGCCAGCAGCCCACGGGGTTCCTACAATGAGCAGTTCTTC; cdr3_aa: CASSPRGSYNEQFF
v_call: TRBV7-9; clone_size: .; j_call: TRBJ2-5; d_call: .; cdr3_nt: TGTGCCAGCACCACCCAAATAGACATTAGCGGTCCCCAAGAGACCCAGTACTTC; cdr3_aa: CASTTQIDISGPQETQYF
v_call: TRBV5-1; clone_size: .; j_call: TRBJ1-1; d_call: TRBD1; cdr3_nt: TGCGCCAGCAGCTCGGGACAGGGGAACACTGAAGCTTTCTTT; cdr3_aa: CASSSGQGNTEAFF
v_call: TRBV4-1; clone_size: once; j_call: TRBJ1-5; d_call: TRBD1; cdr3_nt: TGCGCCAGCAGCCCGAGGGGGCTAGAACAGCCCCAGCATTTT; cdr3_aa: CASSPRGLEQPQHF
v_call: TRBV30; clone_size: .; j_call: TRBJ1-3; d_call: TRBD1; cdr3_nt: TGTGCCTTCTCGGACAGGGCTGGAAACACCATATATTTT; cdr3_aa: CAFSDRAGNTIYF
v_call: TRBV9; clone_size: once; j_call: TRBJ1-1; d_call: .; cdr3_nt: TGTGCCAGCAGCGAACTCATCTCAGGAGAAGCTTTCTTT; cdr3_aa: CASSELISGEAFF
v_call: TRBV6-4; clone_size: .; j_call: TRBJ1-5; d_call: .; cdr3_nt: TGTGCCAGCAGTGAAGTGGGCAGGGAAAATCAGCCCCAGCATTTT; cdr3_aa: CASSEVGRENQPQHF
v_call: TRBV7-6; clone_size: once; j_call: TRBJ2-1; d_call: TRBD2; cdr3_nt: TGTGCCAGCAGCTCCCTCCTAGCGGGAGGACCCATGGAGTTCTTC; cdr3_aa: CASSSLLAGGPMEFF